These T cell receptor beta chains were read from a single sample in a study of cytomegalovirus exposure and HLA in healthy donors. The table came from immunoSEQ multiplex PCR; TCRdb's copy has only in-frame clones and leaves some out. The sample includes approximately 150,000 clones, roughly 80% of them seen just once. The specimen sequenced was PBMCs. These receptors were collected from a man aged 35-49 years in good health and CMV-seronegative. The CDR3 runs from the conserved cysteine through the conserved F or W. The order of the fields is J gene, CDR3 length, V gene, D gene, clone size, CDR3 protein, CDR3 DNA. The D gene is left open where the match is weak. The size field is filled for only some rows; it gives once, few, many or a size class.

TRBJ2-2 16 TRBV11-3 - - CASSSPSEGGDGELFF TGTGCCAGCAGCTCCCCCAGTGAGGGGGGGGACGGGGAGCTGTTTTTT
TRBJ2-6 15 TRBV19 - - CASSTQGTGANVLTF TGTGCCAGTAGTACCCAGGGCACTGGGGCCAACGTCCTGACTTTC
TRBJ2-7 14 TRBV6-5 - - CASSYNRESYEQYF TGTGCCAGCAGTTACAACCGCGAATCCTACGAGCAGTACTTC
TRBJ1-2 15 TRBV15 TRBD1 once CATSRGGTGIGGYTF TGTGCCACCAGCAGAGGGGGGACAGGGATAGGTGGCTACACCTTC
TRBJ1-2 14 TRBV19 TRBD1 - CASSGTGEDYGYTF TGTGCCAGTAGTGGGACAGGAGAAGACTATGGCTACACCTTC
TRBJ1-4 15 TRBV15 - - CATSREPGWWEKLFF TGTGCCACCAGCAGAGAACCGGGGTGGTGGGAAAAACTGTTTTTT
TRBJ1-4 14 TRBV7-8 TRBD1 - CASSLGGQGEKLFF TGTGCCAGCAGCTTAGGGGGACAGGGAGAAAAACTGTTTTTT
TRBJ1-5 15 TRBV4-1 - few CASSAIGGANQPQHF TGCGCCAGCAGCGCCATCGGGGGTGCCAATCAGCCCCAGCATTTT
TRBJ2-7 13 TRBV6-1 - - CASSHGGRYEQYF TGTGCCAGCTCTCACGGGGGGCGGTACGAGCAGTACTTC
TRBJ2-7 14 TRBV10-1 TRBD2 - CASIPGLAVYEQYF TGCGCCAGCATACCGGGACTAGCGGTCTACGAGCAGTACTTC
TRBJ2-5 14 TRBV5-4 TRBD1 - CASSSGQIQETQYF TGTGCCAGCAGCTCGGGACAGATCCAAGAGACCCAGTACTTC
TRBJ1-2 15 TRBV5-8 - - CASSLGSQRGYGYTF TGTGCCAGCAGCTTGGGAAGCCAGCGGGGGTATGGCTACACCTTC
TRBJ2-1 15 TRBV27 - - CASSKADSNYNEQFF TGTGCCAGCAGCAAAGCGGACAGTAATTACAATGAGCAGTTCTTC
TRBJ1-5 14 TRBV2 - - CASTQIYSNQPQHF TGTGCCAGCACGCAGATATATAGCAATCAGCCCCAGCATTTT
TRBJ1-2 13 TRBV6-5 - few CASSYGLNYGYTF TGTGCCAGCAGTTACGGGCTTAACTATGGCTACACCTTC
TRBJ2-2 13 TRBV27 - - CASRQLNTGELFF TGTGCCAGCAGACAGCTGAACACCGGGGAGCTGTTTTTT
TRBJ2-7 14 TRBV4-1 - - CASSHPALTYEQYF TGCGCCAGCAGCCACCCAGCGCTTACCTACGAGCAGTACTTC
TRBJ2-1 18 TRBV5-1 TRBD2 once CASSSRLAGGKNYNEQFF TGCGCCAGCAGCTCCAGACTAGCGGGGGGGAAAAACTACAATGAGCAGTTCTTC
TRBJ2-7 14 TRBV27 - - CASSLEQTAYEQHF TGTGCCAGCAGTTTAGAGCAAACAGCCTACGAGCAGCACTTC
TRBJ1-5 12 TRBV7-2 - - CASSFGGQPQHF TGTGCCAGCAGCTTCGGCGGTCAGCCCCAGCATTTT
TRBJ1-6 14 TRBV7-9 - - CASSLVLRDSPLHF TGTGCCAGCAGCTTGGTCCTTCGGGATTCACCCCTCCACTTT
TRBJ1-1 16 TRBV14 TRBD1 - CASSQDRWTGNTEAFF TGTGCCAGCAGCCAAGATCGTTGGACAGGGAACACTGAAGCTTTCTTT
TRBJ2-7 14 TRBV6-5 - - CASSPYRATYEQYF TGTGCCAGCAGTCCCTACAGGGCTACCTACGAGCAGTACTTC
TRBJ1-4 14 TRBV5-5 TRBD1 - CASSLVRGHEKLFF TGTGCCAGCAGCTTGGTTAGGGGGCATGAAAAACTGTTTTTT
TRBJ2-7 12 TRBV2 - - CASSEAGSEQYF TGTGCCAGCAGTGAGGCGGGGAGCGAGCAGTACTTC
TRBJ1-1 14 TRBV5-1 - - CASSSDSAGGAGFF TGCGCCAGCAGCTCGGACAGTGCGGGGGGGGCTGGTTTCTTT
TRBJ1-1 15 TRBV5-4 TRBD1 few CASSINQGAQTEAFF TGTGCCAGCAGCATAAATCAGGGGGCTCAGACTGAAGCTTTCTTT
TRBJ1-4 16 TRBV6-1 - - CASSENVGRTNEKLFF TGTGCCAGCAGTGAAAACGTTGGCCGCACTAATGAAAAACTGTTTTTT